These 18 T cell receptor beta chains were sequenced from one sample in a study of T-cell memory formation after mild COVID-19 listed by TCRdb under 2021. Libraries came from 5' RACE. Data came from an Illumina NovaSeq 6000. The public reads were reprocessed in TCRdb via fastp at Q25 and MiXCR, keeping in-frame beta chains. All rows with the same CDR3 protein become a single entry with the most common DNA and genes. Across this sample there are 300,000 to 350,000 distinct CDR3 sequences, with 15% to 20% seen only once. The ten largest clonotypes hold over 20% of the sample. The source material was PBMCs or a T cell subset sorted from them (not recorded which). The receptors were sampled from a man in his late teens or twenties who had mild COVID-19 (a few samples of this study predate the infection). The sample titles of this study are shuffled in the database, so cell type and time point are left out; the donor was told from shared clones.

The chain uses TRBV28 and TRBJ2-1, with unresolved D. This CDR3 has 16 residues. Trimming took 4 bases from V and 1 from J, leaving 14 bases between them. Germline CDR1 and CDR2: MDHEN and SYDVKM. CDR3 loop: CASSSPDGPSYNEQFF. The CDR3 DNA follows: TGTGCCAGCAGTTCCCCGGACGGACCATCCTACAATGAGCAGTTCTTC.

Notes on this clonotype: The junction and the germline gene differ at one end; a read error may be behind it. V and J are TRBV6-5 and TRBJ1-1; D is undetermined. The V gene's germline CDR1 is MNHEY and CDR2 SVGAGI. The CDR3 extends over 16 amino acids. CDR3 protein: CASSYGLSNVKTEAFF. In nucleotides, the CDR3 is TGTGCCAGCAGTTACGGACTGTCAAATGTGAAAACTGAAGCTTTCTTT.

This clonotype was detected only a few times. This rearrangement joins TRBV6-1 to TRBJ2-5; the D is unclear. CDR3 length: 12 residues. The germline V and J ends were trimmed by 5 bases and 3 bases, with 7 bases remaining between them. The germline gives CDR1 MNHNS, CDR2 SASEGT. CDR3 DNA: TGTGCCAGCAGTTACACGGAAGAGACCCAGTACTTC. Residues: CASSYTEETQYF.

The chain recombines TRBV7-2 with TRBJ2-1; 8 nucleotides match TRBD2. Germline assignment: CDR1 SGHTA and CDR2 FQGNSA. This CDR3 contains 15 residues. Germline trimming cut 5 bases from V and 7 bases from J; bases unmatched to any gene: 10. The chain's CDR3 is CASSVPGGLGNEQFF. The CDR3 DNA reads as TGTGCCAGCAGCGTCCCGGGGGGGCTGGGGAATGAGCAGTTCTTC.

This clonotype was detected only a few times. CDR3 sequence: CSARVDNRAYTEAFF. DNA for the CDR3: TGCAGTGCTAGAGTAGACAACAGGGCATACACTGAAGCTTTCTTT. The V and J genes are TRBV20-1 and TRBJ1-1, with TRBD1 as a possible D gene (6 bases). CDR1 and CDR2 (germline): DFQATT, SNEGSKA (reference sequence). The V end lost 1 base, the J end lost 3 bases, and 15 bases lay between the germline ends. CDR3 length equals 15 residues.

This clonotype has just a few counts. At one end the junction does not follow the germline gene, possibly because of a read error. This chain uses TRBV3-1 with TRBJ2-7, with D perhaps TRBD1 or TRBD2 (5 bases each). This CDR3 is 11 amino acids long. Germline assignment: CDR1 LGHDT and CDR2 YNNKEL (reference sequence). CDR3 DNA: TGTGCCAGCAGCCACGGGGCCGACGCACACTTC. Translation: CASSHGADAHF.

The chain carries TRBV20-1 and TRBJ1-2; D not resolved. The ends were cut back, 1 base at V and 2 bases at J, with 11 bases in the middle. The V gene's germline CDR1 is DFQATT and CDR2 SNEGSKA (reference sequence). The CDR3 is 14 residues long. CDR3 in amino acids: CSARGSGLNYGYTF. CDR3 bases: TGCAGTGCTAGAGGGTCAGGTTTAAACTATGGCTACACCTTC.

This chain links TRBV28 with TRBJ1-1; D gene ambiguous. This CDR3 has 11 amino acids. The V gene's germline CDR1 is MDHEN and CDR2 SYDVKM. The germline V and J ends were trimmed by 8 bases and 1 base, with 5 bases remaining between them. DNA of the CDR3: TGTGCCAGCGAGAGGAACACTGAAGCTTTCTTT. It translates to CASERNTEAFF.

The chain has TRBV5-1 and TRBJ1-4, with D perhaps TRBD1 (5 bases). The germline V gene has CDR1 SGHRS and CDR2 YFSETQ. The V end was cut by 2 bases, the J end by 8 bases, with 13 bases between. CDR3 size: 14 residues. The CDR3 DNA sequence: TGCGCCAGCAGCTTAAGGGCGGAGGGGGAAAAACTGTTTTTT. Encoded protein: CASSLRAEGEKLFF.

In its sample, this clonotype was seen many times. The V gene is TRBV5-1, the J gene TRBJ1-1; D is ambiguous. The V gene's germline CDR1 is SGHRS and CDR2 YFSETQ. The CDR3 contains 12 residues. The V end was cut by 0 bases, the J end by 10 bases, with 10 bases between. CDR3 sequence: CASSLEGVGAFF. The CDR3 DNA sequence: TGCGCCAGCAGCTTGGAGGGTGTCGGAGCTTTCTTT.

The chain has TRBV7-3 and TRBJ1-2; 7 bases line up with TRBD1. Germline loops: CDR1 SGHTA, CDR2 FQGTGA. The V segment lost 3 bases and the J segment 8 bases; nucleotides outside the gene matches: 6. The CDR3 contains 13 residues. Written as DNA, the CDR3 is TGTGCCAGCAGCTTGACAGGGAGAGACGGCTACACCTTC. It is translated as CASSLTGRDGYTF.

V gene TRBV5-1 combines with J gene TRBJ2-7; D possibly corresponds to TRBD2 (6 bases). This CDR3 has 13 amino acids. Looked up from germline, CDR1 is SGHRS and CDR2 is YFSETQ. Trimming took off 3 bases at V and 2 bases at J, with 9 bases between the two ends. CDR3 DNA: TGCGCCAGCAGCTCGGAGGGACCCTACGAGCAGTACTTC. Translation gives CASSSEGPYEQYF.

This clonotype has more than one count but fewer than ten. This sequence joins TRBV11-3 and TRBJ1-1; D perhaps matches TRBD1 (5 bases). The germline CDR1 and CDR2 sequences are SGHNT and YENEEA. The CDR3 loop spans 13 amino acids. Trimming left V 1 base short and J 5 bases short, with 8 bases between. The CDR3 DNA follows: TGTGCCAGCAGCTTAGCCCGACAGACTGAAGCTTTCTTT. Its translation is CASSLARQTEAFF.

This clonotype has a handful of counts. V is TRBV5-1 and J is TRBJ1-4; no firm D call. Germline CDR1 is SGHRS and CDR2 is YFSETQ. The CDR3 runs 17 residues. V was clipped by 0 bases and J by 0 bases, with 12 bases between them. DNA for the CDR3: TGCGCCAGCAGCTTGGGCCCGGCGGGTGCAACTAATGAAAAACTGTTTTTT. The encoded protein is CASSLGPAGATNEKLFF. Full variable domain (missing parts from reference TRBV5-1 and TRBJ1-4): KAGVTQTPRYLIKTRGQQVTLSCSPISGHRSVSWYQQTPGQGLQFLFEYFSETQRNKGNFPGRFSGRQFSNSRSEMNVSTLELGDSALYLCASSLGPAGATNEKLFFGSGTQLSVL.

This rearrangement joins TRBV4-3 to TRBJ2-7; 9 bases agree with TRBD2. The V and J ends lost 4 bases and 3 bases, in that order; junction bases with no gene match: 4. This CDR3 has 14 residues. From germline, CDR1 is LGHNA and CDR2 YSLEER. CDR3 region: CASSPSGGYYEQYF. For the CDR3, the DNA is TGCGCCAGCAGCCCCAGCGGGGGGTACTACGAGCAGTACTTC.

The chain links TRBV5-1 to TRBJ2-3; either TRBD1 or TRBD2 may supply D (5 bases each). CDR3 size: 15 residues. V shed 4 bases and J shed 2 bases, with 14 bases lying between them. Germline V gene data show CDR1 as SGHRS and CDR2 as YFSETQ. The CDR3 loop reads CASSGDPSSTDTQYF. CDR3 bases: TGCGCCAGCAGCGGGGACCCTTCATCCACAGATACGCAGTATTTT.

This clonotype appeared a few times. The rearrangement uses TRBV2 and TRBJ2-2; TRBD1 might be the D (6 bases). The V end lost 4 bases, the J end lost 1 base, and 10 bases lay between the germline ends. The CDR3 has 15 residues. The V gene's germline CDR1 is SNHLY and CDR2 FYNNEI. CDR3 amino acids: CASSGFRGNTGELFF. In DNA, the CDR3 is TGTGCCAGCAGTGGGTTCAGGGGGAACACCGGGGAGCTGTTTTTT.

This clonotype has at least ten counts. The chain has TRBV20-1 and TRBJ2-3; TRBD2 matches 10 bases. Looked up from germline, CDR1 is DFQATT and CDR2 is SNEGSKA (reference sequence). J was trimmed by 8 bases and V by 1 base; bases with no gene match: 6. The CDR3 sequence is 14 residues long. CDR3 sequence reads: CSARATSGEGTQYF. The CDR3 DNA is TGCAGTGCTAGAGCAACTAGCGGGGAGGGTACGCAGTATTTT.